Here is one T cell receptor beta chain with its context. This receptor's antigen is unknown. Base-call qualities are not available, and no considerably larger clone is one nucleotide away. Exclusion was applied to patients with uncontrolled infections, other autoimmune diseases, pregnancy or lactation. Diagnoses were established on the basis of clinical symptoms, serum thyroxine and TRAb, thyroid ultrasound, and orbital computed tomography. Trizol reagent was used to extract total RNA, and RNA quality was then checked on an Agilent 2100 Bioanalyzer. The source of the sample is a study of T cells in Graves' hyperthyroidism and ophthalmopathy (dated by TCRdb to the late 2010s). For the study in its entirety: A discovery cohort of about 96 patients, approximately 45 with Graves' ophthalmopathy and 55 to 65 with stable Graves' hyperthyroidism, was used to find distinguishing TCR V-J signatures. Prospective prediction of ophthalmopathy was tested in an independent validation cohort of 18 to 20 hyperthyroidism patients and 15 to 17 patients who later progressed to ophthalmopathy. The approximately 100 discovery patients were divided at random into training and test sets in a 7:3 ratio. In six Graves' hyperthyroidism patients, the study also compared T-cell repertoires from thyroid tissue with T-cell repertoires from blood. After blood sampling, hyperthyroidism patients were treated with methimazole at a starting dose of 30 mg daily, and ophthalmopathy patients were treated with high-dose intravenous methylprednisolone. According to the paper, TCR Vbeta CDR3 sequencing was carried out on 135 peripheral blood samples, which came from more than 40 ophthalmopathy, approximately 72 hyperthyroidism and roughly 17 progressor patients. What the research found in general, with its limitations: In validation, progression to ophthalmopathy was predicted by the model with 65% to 71% sensitivity and 72% to 85% specificity, a median of approximately 6.5 months before onset. Most expanded thyroid clonotypes (frequency above 0.001) were also found in blood, which suggests that blood repertoires may mirror thyroid immune responses. Sample size was not statistically predetermined, and blinding of investigators to group allocation was not performed. Ophthalmopathy was separated from stable hyperthyroidism by a 13 V-J signature model, with just over 85% sensitivity and about 84% specificity obtained in cross-validation and 80%/75% obtained in testing.

The germline V gene specifies SNHLY as CDR1 and FYNNEI as CDR2. CDR3 length: 16 amino acids, cysteine to phenylalanine. Only the CDR3 DNA is retained, 48 bases long and in frame from the first base. V ends up 0 bases short and J 1 base short, with an unmatched junction base count of 5. The TCR beta CDR3 regions were amplified from RNA transcripts. The first round of RT-PCR for the TCR CDR3 was performed with the HTBI primer set and the Qiagen OneStep RT-PCR kit. Libraries were constructed in a second round of multiplex PCR, after which size selection and purification were carried out. Paired-end sequencing of the libraries was performed with 100 bp reads on an Illumina HiSeq2000. The authors' analysis ran thus. SOAPnuke was used to process the raw data, throwing out any read that contained adapters or uncalled bases, had a mean Phred below 15, or lacked an exact constant-primer or identifier match. COPE v1.2.5 was used to merge high-quality paired reads, and clonotypes were defined as unique nucleotide sequences. Clonotypes were aligned to IMGT TRBV, TRBD and TRBJ reference segments using MiTCR v1.1. Analysis was restricted to V-J combinations with a frequency above 0.0001, which covered about 99% of repertoires. A TCS score was defined as the ratio between F50 (clonal expansion) and ExV (chaos), using BLOSUM62-based TCRdist between CDR3 peptides within each V-J. Welch's t-statistics and random forest reduced just over 500 V-J features to 13, which were used in a naive Bayes classifier (R e1071). The Morisita-Horn index was used to measure how similar the thyroid and blood repertoires were. Using fastp trimming at Q25 and MiXCR clonotype assembly, TCRdb reanalyzed the public sequencing data and kept in-frame beta chains. For every CDR3 protein sequence, its rows merge into one entry that carries the most common genes and DNA. The V and J calls shown here were made by TCRdb, not taken from the authors' results. The sample yields around 620,000 distinct CDR3 sequences; 35% to 55% were counted once. The top ten clones comprise roughly 20% of the sample.

The sample was peripheral blood or thyroid tissue (not recorded which). This receptor was identified in an adult woman with Graves' disease, either hyperthyroidism or ophthalmopathy (not recorded which). The chain uses TRBV2 and TRBJ2-5, with 7 central nucleotides matching TRBD2. The CDR3 has the sequence CASSEAGGDPQETQYF. The nucleotide sequence is TGTGCCAGCAGTGAAGCGGGGGGGGACCCCCAAGAGACCCAGTACTTC.